This T cell receptor beta chain came from a study of human T cells and chemical hapten exposure. Study summary: In the sensitization step, 2% DPC was placed on 2 cm by 2 cm of upper inner arm skin.

Germline-derived CDR1 and CDR2 are SGHTA and FQGNSA. This CDR3 spans 17 amino acids. J lost 3 bases, V lost 1 base, and 6 bases had no gene match. The sample holds a few counts of this clonotype. Its target is not known. Documented time point: pre-sensitization, week 0. Treatment given: therapeutic diphenylcyclopropenone sensitization with weekly scalp DPC. Study-level findings and limits: The immune response of these alopecia patients might not match healthy individuals'.

TCRdb itself ran the RACE reads through MiXCR, one entry per CDR3 protein. The data contain around 260,000 distinct CDR3 sequences, around 9.3% of them singletons. The TCR originated in a woman aged 40-49 years with alopecia areata. Some clones in this sample may be carry-over from other donors' samples. The chain combines TRBV7-2 with TRBJ2-1, with 10 bases aligning to TRBD2. The sample here was whole blood, taken in connection with sensitization to the hapten diphenylcyclopropenone (DPC). The CDR3 DNA reads as TGTGCCAGCAGCTTAGTGGTGACTAGCGGGTTCTACAATGAGCAGTTCTTC. It yields the protein CASSLVVTSGFYNEQFF.